This note documents a single T cell receptor beta chain sequence. The study recruited people aged about 18 to 90 years across under 25 US areas. CDR3 length: 13 residues. Germline loops: CDR1 MDHEN, CDR2 SYDVKM. Trimming cost V 6 bases and J 5 bases; bases outside gene matches: 5. The entry originates in a study of blood T cell repertoires in COVID-19. Study summary: Acute and convalescent COVID-19 samples came from the United States, Italy and Spain. T cells, B-cell-depleted T cells, or PBMCs provided the cDNA or gDNA that served as material.

Sequencing was performed with immunoSEQ multiplex PCR; in TCRdb, only in-frame clones are kept and a portion is missing. This sample yields under 200,000 clones, of which around 80% are seen a single time; approximately 10% belongs to the top ten. Material for sequencing was PBMCs or T cells enriched from blood (not recorded which). The J gene is TRBJ1-1, the V gene TRBV28; TRBD1 matches at 8 bases. This sequence was found in a man aged 45-65 years who had recovered from COVID-19. This chain's CDR3 is CASSSGQGTEAFF. In nucleotides, the CDR3 is TGTGCCAGCAGCTCAGGACAGGGAACTGAAGCTTTCTTT. The entire variable domain, with the rest obtained from reference TRBV28 and TRBJ1-1, is as follows: DVKVTQSSRYLVKRTGEKVFLECVQDMDHENMFWYRQDPGLGLRLIYFSYDVKMKEKGDIPEGYSVSREKKERFSLILESASTNQTSMYLCASSSGQGTEAFFGQGTRLTVV.